What follows are 27 T cell receptor beta chains derived from one specimen sequenced in a study of blood T cell repertoires in COVID-19 (dated by TCRdb to 2018 to 2020). The library was generated by the immunoSEQ multiplex PCR assay. TCRdb took this table from immuneACCESS and kept in-frame rearrangements with V and J called. Such tables lack part of the clones; where checked against another copy, unresolved V genes explain under half of the gap, and the rest is unexplained. The sample table records fewer than 200,000 clones; around 84% of these occur just once. The ten biggest clones cover about 7.7% of the sample. The sequencing sample was made of PBMCs or T cells enriched from blood (not recorded which). These TCRs come from a man aged 45-60 years who had recovered from COVID-19.

This sequence joins TRBV4-1 and TRBJ1-3; no reliable D call. V dropped 5 bases and J dropped 5 bases, with 10 bases sitting between them. This CDR3 contains 13 residues. CDR1 MGHRA and CDR2 YSYEKL come from the germline V gene. CDR3 coding DNA: TGCGCCAGCAGCGACATCCCGAGAAACACCATATATTTT. The encoded protein is CASSDIPRNTIYF.

This clone was counted a single time. V usage is TRBV7-2 and J usage is TRBJ2-1; 13 bases line up with TRBD2. The CDR3 has 15 amino acids. Germline trimming cut 5 bases from V and 6 bases from J; bases unmatched to any gene: 4. Germline V gene sequence: CDR1 SGHTA, CDR2 FQGNSA. Here the CDR3 reads CASSPWTSGGNEQFF. CDR3 nucleotide sequence: TGTGCCAGCAGCCCCTGGACTAGCGGGGGCAATGAGCAGTTCTTC.

This sequence joins TRBV7-9 and TRBJ2-7; D gene unclear. The CDR3 runs to 15 residues. V dropped 2 bases and J dropped 3 bases, with 14 bases sitting between them. Germline V lookup: CDR1 SEHNR, CDR2 FQNEAQ (reference sequence). The CDR3 nucleotides read TGTGCCAGCAGCTTATTCGGGTCGTCGAGCTACGAGCAGTACTTC. Encoded protein: CASSLFGSSSYEQYF.

In its sample, this clone was seen once. The CDR3 loop reads CASSSGQGAKEQFF. CDR3 coding DNA: TGTGCCAGCAGCTCAGGACAGGGGGCAAAAGAGCAGTTCTTC. This chain links TRBV5-5 with TRBJ2-1; 11 bases are shared with TRBD1. Germline CDR1 reads SGHKS; CDR2 reads YYEKEE (reference sequence). Trimming took 3 bases from V and 10 from J; bases not matched to a gene: 6. The CDR3 is made up of 14 amino acids. Combining the CDR3 with reference TRBV5-5 and TRBJ2-1 gives the whole variable domain DAGVTQSPTHLIKTRGQQVTLRCSPISGHKSVSWYQQVLGQGPQFIFQYYEKEERGRGNFPDRFSARQFPNYSSELNVNALLLGDSALYLCASSSGQGAKEQFFGPGTRLTVL.

This sequence joins TRBV6-5 and TRBJ2-6; a possible D gene is TRBD1 (5 bases). Between the trimmed V and J ends, which lost 5 bases and 3 bases, there was a span of 11 bases. CDR1 is MNHEY, CDR2 SVGAGI, per germline. The CDR3 has 15 residues. DNA for the CDR3: TGTGCCAGCAGTCCCCAGGGCCTTGGGGCCAACGTCCTGACTTTC. Protein sequence: CASSPQGLGANVLTF.

This clone was picked up one time. The chain uses TRBV29-1 and TRBJ1-3; possible D gene TRBD1, 6 bases. This CDR3 has 13 amino acids. Germline V lookup: CDR1 SQVTM, CDR2 ANQGSEA. Trimming took 3 bases from V and 2 from J, leaving 8 bases between them. CDR3 amino acids: CSVDGGPGNTIYF. The CDR3 DNA is TGCAGCGTTGATGGGGGCCCTGGAAACACCATATATTTT. The full variable domain, with the rest looked up from reference TRBV29-1 and TRBJ1-3, is SAVISQKPSRDICQRGTSLTIQCQVDSQVTMMFWYRQQPGQSLTLIATANQGSEATYESGFVIDKFPISRPNLTFSTLTVSNMSPEDSSIYLCSVDGGPGNTIYFGEGSWLTVV.

The chain carries TRBV6-4 and TRBJ2-1; D may be TRBD2 (6 bases). The CDR3 is made up of 13 amino acids. Germline CDR1 MRHNA, CDR2 SNTAGT. Deletions cut 6 bases from V and 7 bases from J, with 13 bases between. Here the CDR3 DNA reads TGTGCCAGCAGCCGCGCGGCGGGAAATGAGCAGTTCTTC. This sequence encodes CASSRAAGNEQFF.

The gene calls are TRBV3-1 (or the pseudogene TRBV3-2) and TRBJ1-4, with TRBD1 identical over 7 bases. V was clipped by 4 bases and J by 0 bases; unmatched bases: 5. Germline V gene lookup returns CDR1 LGHDT and CDR2 YNNKEL (reference sequence). The CDR3 runs to 16 residues. The CDR3 spells CASSRDSPATNEKLFF. In DNA form, the CDR3 reads TGTGCCAGCAGCCGGGACAGCCCTGCAACTAATGAAAAACTGTTTTTT.

V usage is TRBV7-2 and J usage is TRBJ2-5; 14 bases are a match to TRBD2. V lost 3 bases and J lost 5; bases outside the gene matches: 5. This CDR3 contains 16 residues. Germline V CDR1 and CDR2: SGHTA, FQGNSA. In nucleotides, the CDR3 is TGTGCCAGCAGCTTGGGGACTAGCGGGAGTCGTGAGACCCAGTACTTC. The encoded protein is CASSLGTSGSRETQYF.

The rearrangement uses TRBV5-1 and TRBJ1-4; the D gene is possibly TRBD1 (6 bases). The germline gives CDR1 SGHRS, CDR2 YFSETQ. Trimming pared 3 bases from V and 0 bases from J, leaving 12 bases between. This CDR3 has 16 residues. CDR3 sequence (DNA): TGCGCCAGCAGCTCACAGGGTGGGGCAACTAATGAAAAACTGTTTTTT. Its translation is CASSSQGGATNEKLFF.

This chain joins TRBV5-1 and TRBJ2-2, with TRBD1 identical over 7 bases. V trimming: 4 bases; J trimming: 4 bases; junction bases outside the gene matches: 4. Germline loops: CDR1 SGHRS, CDR2 YFSETQ. This CDR3 is 14 amino acids long. This CDR3 reads CASSRTGGTGELFF. CDR3 in DNA: TGCGCCAGCAGCCGGACAGGCGGCACCGGGGAGCTGTTTTTT.

The chain links TRBV6-1 to TRBJ1-2; 10 positions match TRBD1. Trimming cost V 1 base and J 4 bases; bases outside gene matches: 3. CDR3 length: 15 amino acids. Germline V CDR1 and CDR2: MNHNS, SASEGT. The CDR3 DNA reads TGTGCCAGCAGTGAAGGGACAGGGGGTATCTATGGCTACACCTTC. Amino acid sequence: CASSEGTGGIYGYTF.

The chain couples TRBV10-3 to TRBJ2-6; a weak D match, TRBD2 (5 bases). Deletions cut 8 bases from V and 0 bases from J, with 8 bases between. The CDR3 totals 14 residues. CDR1 is ENHRY, CDR2 SYGVKD, per germline. In nucleotides, the CDR3 is TGTGCCATCCAGCGGAGCTCTGGGGCCAACGTCCTGACTTTC. It translates to CAIQRSSGANVLTF.

J is TRBJ2-5 and V is TRBV7-9, with 9 positions matching TRBD2. The germline V gene encodes CDR1 SEHNR and CDR2 FQNEAQ (reference sequence). The V and J ends lost 3 bases and 1 base, in that order; junction bases with no gene match: 6. The CDR3 is 16 amino acids. Here the CDR3 reads CASSFRSGGLQETQYF. In DNA form, the CDR3 reads TGTGCCAGCAGCTTTCGTAGCGGGGGACTCCAAGAGACCCAGTACTTC.

The chain employs TRBV7-9 and TRBJ1-5; D is unresolved. Trimming left V 1 base short and J 3 bases short, with 13 bases between. The CDR3 runs 16 residues. Germline V lookup: CDR1 SEHNR, CDR2 FQNEAQ (reference sequence). CDR3 sequence: CASSLVGPAANQPQHF. CDR3 DNA: TGTGCCAGCAGCTTAGTCGGTCCCGCCGCCAATCAGCCCCAGCATTTT.

The table lists this clone with a count of one. CDR3 sequence (DNA): TGTGCCAGCAGCCTCGGGACAGGGGCCACCAATCAGCCCCAGCATTTT. Translation gives CASSLGTGATNQPQHF. The chain employs TRBV3-1 (or the pseudogene TRBV3-2) and TRBJ1-5; 10 bases are a match to TRBD1. Looked up from germline, CDR1 is LGHDT and CDR2 is YNNKEL (reference sequence). Trimming took 4 bases from V and 3 from J; bases not matched to a gene: 6. This CDR3 is 16 amino acids long.

The chain links TRBV7-3 to TRBJ2-1; TRBD2 matches at 9 bases. The length of the CDR3 is 16 residues. CDR1 SGHTA and CDR2 FQGTGA come from the germline V gene. V lost 5 bases, J lost 1 base, and 6 bases stayed unmatched. The CDR3 is CASSPVAGVSYNEQFF. The CDR3 DNA follows: TGTGCCAGCAGCCCCGTAGCGGGGGTTTCCTACAATGAGCAGTTCTTC.

The chain uses TRBV2 and TRBJ1-6; D perhaps matches TRBD1 (5 bases). The CDR3 runs 15 residues. Germline values: CDR1 SNHLY, CDR2 FYNNEI. Trimming shortened V by 10 bases and J by 0 bases, and 13 bases separated the two germline ends. This chain's CDR3 is CATPMTDSYNSPLHF. CDR3 nucleotide sequence: TGTGCCACTCCTATGACAGACTCCTATAATTCACCCCTCCACTTT.

This clone was picked up one time. This chain links TRBV9 with TRBJ2-3; 10 bases map to TRBD2. The CDR3 is 15 residues long. Germline CDR1 is SGDLS and CDR2 is YYNGEE. V lost 3 bases and J lost 2; bases outside the gene matches: 3. CDR3 protein: CASSEGTSDTDTQYF. The CDR3 region has the DNA TGTGCCAGCAGCGAGGGGACTAGCGACACAGATACGCAGTATTTT.

The chain carries TRBV11-2 and TRBJ2-7, with 7 bases lining up with TRBD1. CDR1 is SGHAT and CDR2 is FQNNGV in the germline V gene. The J segment lost 4 bases and the V segment lost 5 bases, leaving 5 bases of the junction unmatched. The CDR3 covers 13 residues. The CDR3 DNA is TGTGCCAGCAGCGAAGGACAGGAATACGAGCAGTACTTC. It is translated as CASSEGQEYEQYF.

J is TRBJ2-1 and V is TRBV5-1; 10 positions agree with TRBD2. Per the germline V gene, CDR1 is SGHRS and CDR2 is YFSETQ. The CDR3 has 16 residues. The V gene end was trimmed by 0 bases and the J gene end by 4 bases; junction bases not matched to a gene: 4. The CDR3 DNA is TGCGCCAGCAGCTTGGCCGCTAGCGGGGGATACAATGAGCAGTTCTTC. Translated, it gives CASSLAASGGYNEQFF. Using reference TRBV5-1 and TRBJ2-1 for the parts outside the CDR3, the full variable domain is KAGVTQTPRYLIKTRGQQVTLSCSPISGHRSVSWYQQTPGQGLQFLFEYFSETQRNKGNFPGRFSGRQFSNSRSEMNVSTLELGDSALYLCASSLAASGGYNEQFFGPGTRLTVL.

This clone appeared once. The chain is built from TRBV10-3 and TRBJ2-2; 10 bases are shared with TRBD1. Germline CDR1 is ENHRY and CDR2 is SYGVKD. V shed 3 bases and J 8 bases; nucleotides not matched to a gene: 9. CDR3 length: 16 amino acids. The CDR3 here is CAISDLGTGERGELFF. CDR3 coding DNA: TGTGCCATCAGTGACCTCGGGACAGGGGAAAGGGGGGAGCTGTTTTTT.

The J gene is TRBJ2-5, the V gene TRBV12-5, with D maybe TRBD1 (7 bases). This CDR3 comprises 15 residues. The germline gives CDR1 LGHNT, CDR2 FRNRAP. V was trimmed by 3 bases and J by 5 bases, leaving 16 bases between them. CDR3 in DNA: TGTGCTAGTGGTTTTTGGGACTCCAGGGGGGAGACCCAGTACTTC. Translating gives CASGFWDSRGETQYF.

The genes are TRBV6-5 and TRBJ2-7; 8 nucleotides line up with TRBD1. The CDR3 spans 14 residues. Looked up from germline, CDR1 is MNHEY and CDR2 is SVGAGI. Trimming took 6 bases from V and 2 from J; bases not matched to a gene: 6. The CDR3 DNA sequence: TGTGCCAGCAGCTTCAGACAGGGGCCCTACGAGCAGTACTTC. Its translation is CASSFRQGPYEQYF.

This chain links TRBV6-1 with TRBJ2-5, with D possibly TRBD1 on 6 matching bases. Germline V CDR1 and CDR2: MNHNS, SASEGT. The germline V and J ends were trimmed by 4 bases and 2 bases, with 17 bases remaining between them. The CDR3 is 16 residues long. The CDR3 DNA sequence: TGTGCCAGCAGTGCCTCAGGGGCCCGCCCTCAAGAGACCCAGTACTTC. It yields the protein CASSASGARPQETQYF.

The chain uses TRBV5-6 and TRBJ2-3; D is possibly TRBD2 (5 bases). The CDR3 is 14 amino acids. Germline values: CDR1 SGHDT, CDR2 YYEEEE. Trimming left V 6 bases short and J 4 bases short, with 15 bases between. Here the CDR3 reads CASIPSGSADTQYF. The DNA of the CDR3 is TGTGCCAGCATTCCCTCTGGTAGCGCAGATACGCAGTATTTT.

The rearrangement uses TRBV18 and TRBJ2-3; tentatively, D is TRBD1 (5 bases). This CDR3 has 14 amino acids. The V gene lost 5 bases and the J gene lost 2 bases, with 11 bases spanning the gap. CDR1 is KGHSH and CDR2 is LQKENI in the germline V gene. The CDR3 reads CASSIQGYTDTQYF. For the CDR3, the DNA is TGTGCCAGCTCAATTCAGGGATACACAGATACGCAGTATTTT.